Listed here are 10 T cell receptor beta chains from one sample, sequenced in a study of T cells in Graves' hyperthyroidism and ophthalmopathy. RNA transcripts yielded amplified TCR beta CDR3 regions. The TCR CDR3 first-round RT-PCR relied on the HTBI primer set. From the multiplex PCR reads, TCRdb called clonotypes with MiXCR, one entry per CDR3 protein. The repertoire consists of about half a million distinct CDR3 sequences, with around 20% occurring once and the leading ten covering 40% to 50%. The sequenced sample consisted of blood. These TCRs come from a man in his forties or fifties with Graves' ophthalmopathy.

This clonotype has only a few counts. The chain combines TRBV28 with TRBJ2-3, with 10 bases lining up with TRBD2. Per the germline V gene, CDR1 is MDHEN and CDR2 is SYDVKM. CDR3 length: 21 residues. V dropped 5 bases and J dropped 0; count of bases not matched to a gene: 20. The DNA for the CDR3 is TGTGCCAGCAGTCCCGGTTGGACTAGCGGAATATACCCGAATAGCACAGATACGCAGTATTTT. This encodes CASSPGWTSGIYPNSTDTQYF.

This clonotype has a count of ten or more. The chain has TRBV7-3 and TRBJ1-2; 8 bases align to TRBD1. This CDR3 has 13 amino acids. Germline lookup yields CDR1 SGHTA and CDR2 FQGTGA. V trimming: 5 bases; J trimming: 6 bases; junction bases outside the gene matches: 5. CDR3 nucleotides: TGTGCCAGCAGCGGACCAGGGGGCGATGGCTACACCTTC. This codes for CASSGPGGDGYTF. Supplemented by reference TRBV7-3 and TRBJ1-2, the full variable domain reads GAGVSQTPSNKVTEKGKYVELRCDPISGHTALYWYRQSLGQGPEFLIYFQGTGAADDSGLPNDRFFAVRPEGSVSTLKIQRTERGDSAVYLCASSGPGGDGYTFGSGTRLTVV.

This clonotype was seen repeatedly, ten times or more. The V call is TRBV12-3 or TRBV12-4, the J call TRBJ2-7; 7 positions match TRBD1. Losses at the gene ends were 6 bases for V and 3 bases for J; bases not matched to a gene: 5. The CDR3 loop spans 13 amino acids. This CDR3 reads CASSRDRYYEQYF. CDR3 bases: TGTGCCAGCAGCCGGGACAGATACTACGAGCAGTACTTC.

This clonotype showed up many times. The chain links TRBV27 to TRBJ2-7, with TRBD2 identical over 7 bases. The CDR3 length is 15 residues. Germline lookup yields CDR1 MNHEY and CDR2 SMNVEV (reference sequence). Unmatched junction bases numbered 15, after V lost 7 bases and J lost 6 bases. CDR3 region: CASTSPGEGLSEQYF. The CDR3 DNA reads TGTGCCAGCACCTCCCCCGGGGAGGGACTTAGCGAGCAGTACTTC.

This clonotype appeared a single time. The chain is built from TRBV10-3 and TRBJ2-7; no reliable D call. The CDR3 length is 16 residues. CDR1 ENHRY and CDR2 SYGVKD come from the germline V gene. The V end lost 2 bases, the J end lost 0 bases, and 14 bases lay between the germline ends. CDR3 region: CAISEGLTTSSYEQYF. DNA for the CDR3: TGTGCCATCAGTGAGGGTTTAACGACGAGCTCCTACGAGCAGTACTTC.

CDR3 region: CASSQNTRAYNEQFF. Here the CDR3 DNA reads TGCGCCAGCAGCCAAAATACTAGGGCCTACAATGAGCAGTTCTTC. The chain couples TRBV4-1 to TRBJ2-1; a weak D match, TRBD2 (5 bases). V was pared by 2 bases and J by 2 bases, with 10 bases between. CDR3 length: 15 residues. Per the germline V gene, CDR1 is MGHRA and CDR2 is YSYEKL.

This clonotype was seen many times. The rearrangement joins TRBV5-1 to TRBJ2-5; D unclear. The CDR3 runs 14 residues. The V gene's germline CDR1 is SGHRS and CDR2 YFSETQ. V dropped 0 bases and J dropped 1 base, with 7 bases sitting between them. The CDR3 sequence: CASSLASSQETQYF. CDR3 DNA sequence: TGCGCCAGCAGCTTGGCGTCTAGCCAAGAGACCCAGTACTTC. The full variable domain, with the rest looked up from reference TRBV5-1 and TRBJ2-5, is KAGVTQTPRYLIKTRGQQVTLSCSPISGHRSVSWYQQTPGQGLQFLFEYFSETQRNKGNFPGRFSGRQFSNSRSEMNVSTLELGDSALYLCASSLASSQETQYFGPGTRLLVL.

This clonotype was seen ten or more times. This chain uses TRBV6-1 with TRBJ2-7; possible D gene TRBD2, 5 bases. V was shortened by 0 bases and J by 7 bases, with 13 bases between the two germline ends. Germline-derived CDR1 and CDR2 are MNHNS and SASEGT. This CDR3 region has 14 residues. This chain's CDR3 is CASSEAGPTREQYF. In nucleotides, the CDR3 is TGTGCCAGCAGTGAAGCGGGTCCCACTAGGGAGCAGTACTTC.

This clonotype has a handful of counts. This CDR3 is CASSQEGRNIQYF. CDR3 nucleotide sequence: TGCGCCAGCAGCCAAGAGGGTCGAAACATTCAGTACTTC. This chain uses TRBV4-3 with TRBJ2-4; no firm D call. CDR3 length: 13 residues. The ends were cut back, 0 bases at V and 6 bases at J, with 6 bases in the middle. Germline V CDR1 and CDR2: LGHNA, YSLEER.

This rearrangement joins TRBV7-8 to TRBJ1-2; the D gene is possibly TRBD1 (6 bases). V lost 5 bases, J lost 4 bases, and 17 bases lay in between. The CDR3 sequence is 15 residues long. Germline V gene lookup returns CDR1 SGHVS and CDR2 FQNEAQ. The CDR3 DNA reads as TGTGCCAGCAGCATTACCACAGGGACAAGCTATGGCTACACCTTC. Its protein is CASSITTGTSYGYTF. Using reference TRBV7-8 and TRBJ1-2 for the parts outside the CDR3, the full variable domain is GAGVSQSPRYKVAKRGQDVALRCDPISGHVSLFWYQQALGQGPEFLTYFQNEAQLDKSGLPSDRFFAERPEGSVSTLKIQRTQQEDSAVYLCASSITTGTSYGYTFGSGTRLTVV.